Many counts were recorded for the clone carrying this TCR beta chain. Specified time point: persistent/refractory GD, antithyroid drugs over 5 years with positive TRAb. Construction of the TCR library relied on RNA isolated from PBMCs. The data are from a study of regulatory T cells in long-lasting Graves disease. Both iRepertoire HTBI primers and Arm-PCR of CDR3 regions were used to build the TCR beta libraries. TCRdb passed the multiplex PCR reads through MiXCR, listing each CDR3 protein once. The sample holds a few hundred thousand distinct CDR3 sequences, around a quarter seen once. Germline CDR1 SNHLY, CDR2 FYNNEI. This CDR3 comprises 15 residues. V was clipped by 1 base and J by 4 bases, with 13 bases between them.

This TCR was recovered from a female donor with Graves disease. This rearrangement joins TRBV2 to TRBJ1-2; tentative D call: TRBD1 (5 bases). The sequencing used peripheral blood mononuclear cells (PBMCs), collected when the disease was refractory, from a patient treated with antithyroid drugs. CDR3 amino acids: CASSEVQGASYGYTF. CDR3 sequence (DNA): TGTGCCAGCAGTGAAGTGCAGGGCGCGTCCTATGGCTACACCTTC.